This T cell receptor beta chain was recovered during a study of T cells in Graves' hyperthyroidism and ophthalmopathy. Findings of the study overall: The blood repertoire included most of the expanded thyroid clonotypes above 0.001. Ophthalmopathy could be told apart from stable hyperthyroidism with a 13 V-J model. Ophthalmopathy, which appeared later, was predicted by the model a median 6.5 months before onset.

RNA transcripts yielded amplified TCR beta CDR3 regions. HTBI primers were employed in a first-round RT-PCR of the TCR CDR3. From the multiplex PCR reads, TCRdb called clonotypes with MiXCR, one entry per CDR3 protein. The table includes over 650,000 distinct CDR3 sequences, about 45% detected once. Exclusion of patients followed from uncontrolled infection, other autoimmune disease, pregnancy or lactation. Regarding this clonotype: Its cognate antigen is unknown.

This CDR3 is 13 amino acids long. V lost 11 bases, J lost 5 bases, and 13 bases lay in between. Germline-derived CDR1 and CDR2 are LNHDA and SQIVND (reference sequence). This chain uses TRBV19 with TRBJ1-6; the D is unclear. This receptor was obtained from an adult man with Graves' disease, either hyperthyroidism or ophthalmopathy (not recorded which). The source material was peripheral blood or thyroid tissue (not recorded which). CDR3 DNA: TGTGCCTGGAACCCTCGGGATAATTCACCCCTCCACTTT. Its protein product is CAWNPRDNSPLHF.